These T cell receptor beta chains were read from a single sample in a study of cytomegalovirus exposure and HLA in healthy donors. TCRdb's table, derived via immunoSEQ multiplex PCR, lists solely in-frame clones and lacks some. The table has 150,000 to 200,000 clones, just under 80% seen once; the top ten hold 7%. Material for sequencing was PBMCs. The receptors originated from a woman between 40 and 50 years old in good health and CMV-seropositive. The CDR3 runs from the conserved cysteine through the conserved F or W. The order of the fields is J gene, clone size, V gene, D gene, CDR3 DNA, CDR3 protein. D genes are given only for firm matches. For some rows the clone size is stated as once, few or many, or as a class when expanded; others skip it.

>TRBJ1-1|-|TRBV27|-
TGTGCCAGCAGACTAAACCGGAACACTGAAGCTTTCTTT
CASRLNRNTEAFF
>TRBJ1-2|-|TRBV28|TRBD1
TGTGCCAGCAGACCCACAGGGGGTGGTTATGGCTACACCTTC
CASRPTGGGYGYTF
>TRBJ2-5|few|TRBV19|-
TGTGCCAGTGCTCCAGGTTTGAGAGGGCAAGAGACCCAGTACTTC
CASAPGLRGQETQYF
>TRBJ2-1|-|TRBV2|TRBD2
TGTGCCAGCAGTGGGCAACTAGCGGGGGGCCCTTTCAATGAGCAGTTCTTC
CASSGQLAGGPFNEQFF
>TRBJ2-6|-|TRBV2|-
TGTGCCAGCAGTGAAAGATTTACGTCTGGGGCCAACGGCCTGACTTTC
CASSERFTSGANGLTF
>TRBJ2-1|-|TRBV5-4|TRBD1
TGTGCCAGCAGTCGGACAGGGCGCAATGAGCAGTTCTTC
CASSRTGRNEQFF
>TRBJ2-7|-|TRBV13|-
TGTGCCAGCAGCGCGGGACGCGGCTCCTACGAGCAGTACTTC
CASSAGRGSYEQYF
>TRBJ1-2|-|TRBV6-6|-
TGTGCCAGCAGCTTAAAAGCCGCTTCCGATGGCTACACCTTC
CASSLKAASDGYTF
>TRBJ1-1|once|TRBV9|TRBD1
TGTGCCAGCAGCTTCTCGGACAGGGGGCCCACTGAAGCTTTCTTT
CASSFSDRGPTEAFF
>TRBJ1-2|-|TRBV29-1|TRBD1
TGCAGCGTTTGGGACAGGCGCACTAACTATGGCTACACCTTC
CSVWDRRTNYGYTF
>TRBJ2-5|-|TRBV28|-
TGTGCCAGCAGTATCCACCGCGGAGAGAGAGAGGAGACCCAGTACTTC
CASSIHRGEREETQYF
>TRBJ2-6|-|TRBV5-1|-
TGCGCCAGCAGCTTGGACCAGGAGAACTCTGGGGCCAACGGCCTGACTTTC
CASSLDQENSGANGLTF
>TRBJ1-4|-|TRBV19|TRBD1
TGTGCCAGTAGTACACAGGGGACGCTAAATGAAAAACTGTTTTTT
CASSTQGTLNEKLFF
>TRBJ1-2|-|TRBV7-2|TRBD1
TGTGCCAGCAGCTATCTTGGACAGGGAGGTGGCTACACCTTC
CASSYLGQGGGYTF
>TRBJ2-2|-|TRBV6-6|-
TGTGCCAGCAGCCACACAGGGCCGAACACCGGGGAGCTGTTTTTT
CASSHTGPNTGELFF
>TRBJ1-5|-|TRBV19|TRBD1
TGTGCCAGTAGTCGACAGGGGGTTTGGGATCAGCCCCAGCATTTT
CASSRQGVWDQPQHF